Each of the 19 T cell receptor beta chains below was sequenced from the same sample in a study of OX40 agonist ivuxolimab in advanced cancers. The library was made by the immunoSEQ multiplex PCR assay. TCRdb mirrors the immuneACCESS table, restricted to in-frame sequences. Some clones are absent from its copies; in checked studies, under half trace to an unresolved V gene, and the reason for the others is unknown. In all, the sample holds about 40,000 clones, and more than 75% of those were seen once. The top ten hold around 17% of the sample. Sequenced here: CD4+ or CD8+ T cells sorted from blood, sampled in a trial of the OX40 agonist ivuxolimab. The receptors here all came from an adult with an advanced solid tumor such as melanoma, head and neck, liver or kidney cancer.

The genes are TRBV6-5 and TRBJ1-1, with a possible D match to TRBD1 (6 bases). The CDR3 consists of 14 residues. V shed 4 bases and J shed 5 bases, with 14 bases lying between them. Germline CDR1 MNHEY, CDR2 SVGAGI. The CDR3 DNA is TGTGCCAGCAGTTTGGGTCGGGGGGCGACTGAAGCTTTCTTT. Protein product: CASSLGRGATEAFF.

This chain uses TRBV9 with TRBJ2-2; 11 nucleotides agree with TRBD1. This CDR3 comprises 17 residues. V was pared by 1 base and J by 1 base, with 3 bases of the junction left unmatched. Germline lookup yields CDR1 SGDLS and CDR2 YYNGEE. The CDR3 region is CASSVRGQGVNTGELFF. In DNA form, the CDR3 reads TGTGCCAGCAGCGTAAGGGGACAGGGGGTGAACACCGGGGAGCTGTTTTTT.

This chain connects TRBV4-3 to TRBJ2-7; a possible D gene is TRBD1 (5 bases). This CDR3 comprises 14 residues. Germline CDR1 and CDR2: LGHNA and YSLEER. Trimming removed 1 base from V and 4 bases from J, with 11 bases in between. For the CDR3, the DNA is TGCGCCAGCAGCCAAGTAGGGGTCGAGTACGAGCAGTACTTC. Its protein is CASSQVGVEYEQYF.

This clone was observed once. The chain couples TRBV6-1 to TRBJ1-5, with D unresolved. There are 16 residues in the CDR3. Germline loops: CDR1 MNHNS, CDR2 SASEGT. Deletions cut 3 bases from V and 2 bases from J, with 14 bases between. CDR3 residues: CASSESEGTGNQPQHF. CDR3 DNA sequence: TGTGCCAGCAGTGAGTCGGAGGGTACGGGCAATCAGCCCCAGCATTTT.

This clone was found a few times. This sequence joins TRBV6-5 and TRBJ1-1; 7 nucleotides match TRBD1. CDR1 and CDR2 (germline): MNHEY, SVGAGI. The CDR3 extends over 14 amino acids. V gave up 0 bases and J gave up 4 bases; unmatched junction bases: 2. The CDR3 region has the DNA TGTGCCAGCAGTTACTCGAGGACAGGCACTGAAGCTTTCTTT. Protein product: CASSYSRTGTEAFF.

The rearrangement uses TRBV9 and TRBJ2-1; D is possibly TRBD2 (5 bases). Germline-derived CDR1 and CDR2 are SGDLS and YYNGEE. V lost 0 bases to trimming and J lost 3 bases, with 10 bases between them. The CDR3 runs 15 residues. In nucleotides, the CDR3 is TGTGCCAGCAGCGTAGTGGGAGCGCTCTACAATGAGCAGTTCTTC. Its translation is CASSVVGALYNEQFF. Using reference TRBV9 and TRBJ2-1 for the parts outside the CDR3, the full variable domain is DSGVTQTPKHLITATGQRVTLRCSPRSGDLSVYWYQQSLDQGLQFLIQYYNGEERAKGNILERFSAQQFPDLHSELNLSSLELGDSALYFCASSVVGALYNEQFFGPGTRLTVL.

V is TRBV7-9 and J is TRBJ2-5; tentatively, D is TRBD1 or TRBD2 (6 bases each). The ends were cut back, 5 bases at V and 5 bases at J, with 15 bases in the middle. Germline V lookup: CDR1 SEHNR, CDR2 FQNEAQ (reference sequence). The CDR3 has 14 residues. The CDR3: CASSPPGGGETQYF. Here the CDR3 DNA reads TGTGCCAGCAGCCCCCCCGGGGGCGGGGAGACCCAGTACTTC. The full variable domain, rest sourced from reference TRBV7-9 and TRBJ2-5, is DTGVSQNPRHKITKRGQNVTFRCDPISEHNRLYWYRQTLGQGPEFLTYFQNEAQLEKSRLLSDRFSAERPKGSFSTLEIQRTEQGDSAMYLCASSPPGGGETQYFGPGTRLLVL.

CDR3 DNA: TGTGCCAGCAGTTTAGTTGGTAGCGGGGGCCCCTATTCCTCCTACAATGAGCAGTTCTTC. Its translation is CASSLVGSGGPYSSYNEQFF. V is TRBV27 and J is TRBJ2-1, with 9 positions matching TRBD2. Germline trimming cut 2 bases from V and 0 bases from J; bases unmatched to any gene: 14. The CDR3 extends over 20 amino acids. Germline V lookup: CDR1 MNHEY, CDR2 SMNVEV (reference sequence).

The V and J genes are TRBV11-2 and TRBJ2-2; D call uncertain. In germline, CDR1 is SGHAT, CDR2 FQNNGV. The CDR3 spans 16 residues. Trimming cost V 6 bases and J 4 bases, with 18 bases left between them. Written as DNA, the CDR3 is TGTGCCAGCAGTCATCCCCCCCAGCGTGGCACCGGGGAGCTGTTTTTT. Residues: CASSHPPQRGTGELFF.

The chain combines TRBV5-4 with TRBJ1-2; 7 bases line up with TRBD1. V trimming: 2 bases; J trimming: 1 base; junction bases outside the gene matches: 5. The CDR3 covers 15 residues. Germline CDR1 is SGHNT and CDR2 is YYREEE (reference sequence). DNA for the CDR3: TGTGCCAGCAGCTTCCACAGGGGATTTAACTATGGCTACACCTTC. Translation: CASSFHRGFNYGYTF.

The chain links TRBV13 to TRBJ2-5; D is unresolved. Germline V gives CDR1 PRHDT, CDR2 FYEKMQ (reference sequence). Trimming shortened V by 1 base and J by 1 base, and 7 bases separated the two germline ends. The CDR3 has 14 residues. The CDR3 reads CASSLVNPQETQYF. CDR3 DNA: TGTGCCAGCAGCTTAGTAAATCCCCAAGAGACCCAGTACTTC. Full variable domain (outside the CDR3, taken from reference TRBV13 and TRBJ2-5): AAGVIQSPRHLIKEKRETATLKCYPIPRHDTVYWYQQGPGQDPQFLISFYEKMQSDKGSIPDRFSAQQFSDYHSELNMSSLELGDSALYFCASSLVNPQETQYFGPGTRLLVL.

This clone came up once. This chain connects TRBV28 to TRBJ1-4; the match to TRBD1 covers 9 bases. The CDR3 totals 15 residues. Germline CDR1 MDHEN, CDR2 SYDVKM. The trim removed 4 bases at V and 7 bases at J, leaving 7 bases unmatched. The CDR3 DNA follows: TGTGCCAGCAGTTCCTCACAGGGGGCAAGTGAAAAACTGTTTTTT. Its protein is CASSSSQGASEKLFF.

This sequence joins TRBV27 and TRBJ1-2; D remains unclear. Germline V gene data show CDR1 as MNHEY and CDR2 as SMNVEV (reference sequence). With 5 bases removed from V and 1 base from J, the gap between germline ends came to 11 bases. This CDR3 is 14 amino acids long. CDR3 protein: CASSPGRINYGYTF. The DNA for the CDR3 is TGTGCCAGCAGTCCCGGACGGATTAACTATGGCTACACCTTC.

The chain is built from TRBV10-3 and TRBJ1-2; no reliable D call. The length of the CDR3 is 14 residues. Germline V lookup: CDR1 ENHRY, CDR2 SYGVKD. With 11 bases removed from V and 5 bases from J, the gap between germline ends came to 21 bases. CDR3 region: CASNYINRGYGYTF. In DNA form, the CDR3 reads TGTGCCTCTAATTACATCAACAGAGGGTATGGCTACACCTTC.

The chain carries TRBV7-6 and TRBJ2-7; 7 bases align to TRBD1. The CDR3 sequence is 14 residues long. Germline lookup yields CDR1 SGHVS and CDR2 FNYEAQ. The V segment lost 6 bases and the J segment 2 bases; nucleotides outside the gene matches: 7. The CDR3: CASSPRDRTYEQYF. For the CDR3, the DNA is TGTGCCAGCAGTCCCCGGGACAGAACCTACGAGCAGTACTTC.

This chain links TRBV4-3 with TRBJ2-1, with D possibly being TRBD2 (6 bases). The V gene lost 6 bases and the J gene lost 7 bases, with 16 bases spanning the gap. The CDR3 spans 14 residues. In germline, CDR1 is LGHNA, CDR2 YSLEER. DNA of the CDR3: TGCGCCAGCAGTTACGGGGCGGGGCTTAATGAGCAGTTCTTC. Translated: CASSYGAGLNEQFF.

The chain combines TRBV5-5 with TRBJ1-6, with D uncertain. The germline V and J ends were trimmed by 4 bases and 6 bases, with 17 bases remaining between them. The CDR3 spans 16 residues. CDR1 is SGHKS and CDR2 is YYEKEE in the germline V gene (reference sequence). CDR3 in amino acids: CASSVDGWSLNSPLHF. The DNA for the CDR3 is TGTGCCAGCAGCGTCGATGGGTGGTCCCTTAATTCACCCCTCCACTTT. Based on the CDR3 plus reference TRBV5-5 and TRBJ1-6, the full variable domain is DAGVTQSPTHLIKTRGQQVTLRCSPISGHKSVSWYQQVLGQGPQFIFQYYEKEERGRGNFPDRFSARQFPNYSSELNVNALLLGDSALYLCASSVDGWSLNSPLHFGNGTRLTVT.

The chain combines TRBV4-3 with TRBJ1-4; no clear D gene. The V end lost 0 bases, the J end lost 0 bases, and 5 bases lay between the germline ends. The CDR3 length is 15 residues. The germline CDR1 and CDR2 sequences are LGHNA and YSLEER. The DNA for the CDR3 is TGCGCCAGCAGCCAAGACAGCGCAACTAATGAAAAACTGTTTTTT. Its translation is CASSQDSATNEKLFF.

The V call is TRBV7-9, the J call TRBJ2-1; the D is unclear. Germline V gives CDR1 SEHNR, CDR2 FQNEAQ (reference sequence). V was clipped by 10 bases and J by 5 bases, with 15 bases between them. The CDR3 extends over 13 amino acids. The CDR3 loop is CAIADSSDNEQFF. The CDR3 coding sequence is TGTGCCATAGCCGACTCCTCTGACAATGAGCAGTTCTTC.